A single sample is the source of the 26 T cell receptor beta chains below, sequenced in a study of blood T cell repertoires in COVID-19. Generated by immunoSEQ multiplex PCR, the TCRdb table keeps only in-frame clones and is missing some. The table shows around 300,000 clones, with approximately 93% occurring only once. Specimen: peripheral blood. The receptors were gathered from a woman aged 25-40 years with COVID-19, enrolled during active disease.

This sequence joins TRBV5-6 and TRBJ1-1; D gene unclear. Germline CDR1 is SGHDT and CDR2 is YYEEEE. The V gene lost 3 bases and the J gene lost 6 bases, with 9 bases spanning the gap. The CDR3 loop spans 12 amino acids. The CDR3: CASSSNRAEAFF. CDR3 DNA sequence: TGTGCCAGCAGCTCTAATAGAGCTGAAGCTTTCTTT.

This chain joins TRBV14 and TRBJ1-1, with a tentative D call TRBD1 (5 bases). CDR3 length equals 15 residues. In germline, CDR1 is SGHDN, CDR2 FVKESK. Trimming took 1 base from V and 4 from J, leaving 13 bases between them. The CDR3 nucleotides are TGTGCCAGCAGCCAAGGGGGCACCTTGGGCACTGAAGCTTTCTTT. Its protein product is CASSQGGTLGTEAFF.

The rearrangement uses TRBV6-5 and TRBJ1-1; possible D gene TRBD1, 6 bases. The CDR3 totals 12 residues. Per the germline V gene, CDR1 is MNHEY and CDR2 is SVGAGI. V gave up 6 bases and J gave up 7 bases, with 12 bases separating them. Here the CDR3 DNA reads TGTGCCAGCAGATCGACAGGCTATGAAGCTTTCTTT. Its protein product is CASRSTGYEAFF.

The count of this clone is one. This rearrangement joins TRBV3-1 (or the pseudogene TRBV3-2) to TRBJ1-2; D uncertain. Trimming took off 1 base at V and 8 bases at J, with 5 bases between the two ends. This CDR3 contains 11 residues. Germline CDR1 reads LGHDT; CDR2 reads YNNKEL (reference sequence). This CDR3 is CASSQGEGYTF. The CDR3 nucleotides are TGTGCCAGCAGCCAAGGGGAGGGCTACACCTTC.

The V call is TRBV9, the J call TRBJ2-2; 13 positions match TRBD2. CDR1 is SGDLS and CDR2 is YYNGEE in the germline V gene. CDR3 size: 17 residues. The junction had 4 bases not matched to a gene; V was cut back by 0 bases and J by 5 bases. Written as DNA, the CDR3 is TGTGCCAGCAGCGTAGTAGGACTAGCGGGAGAAACCGGGGAGCTGTTTTTT. This translates into CASSVVGLAGETGELFF.

This chain joins TRBV30 and TRBJ2-3; maybe TRBD1 (5 bases). The CDR3 runs to 18 residues. The germline CDR1 and CDR2 sequences are GTSNPN and SVGIG (reference sequence). The V gene lost 0 bases and the J gene lost 0 bases, with 19 bases spanning the gap. CDR3 residues: CAWSVPPQATISTDTQYF. CDR3 coding DNA: TGTGCCTGGAGTGTACCCCCACAGGCCACTATTAGCACAGATACGCAGTATTTT.

The rearrangement uses TRBV5-1 and TRBJ1-2; D is unclear. The CDR3 extends over 13 amino acids. V was pared by 4 bases and J by 3 bases, with 10 bases between. Germline values: CDR1 SGHRS, CDR2 YFSETQ. In nucleotides, the CDR3 is TGCGCCAGCAGCCCCGGGGTTGACTATGGCTACACCTTC. As protein: CASSPGVDYGYTF.

The chain has TRBV5-1 and TRBJ1-1, with 7 bases identical to TRBD1. The V segment lost 2 bases and the J segment 5 bases; nucleotides outside the gene matches: 6. Germline-derived CDR1 and CDR2 are SGHRS and YFSETQ. The CDR3 covers 14 residues. Written as DNA, the CDR3 is TGCGCCAGCAGCTTCCAGGGGGATAAGACTGAAGCTTTCTTT. It yields the protein CASSFQGDKTEAFF.

This clone was counted many times. The gene calls are TRBV5-6 and TRBJ1-2, with a tentative D call TRBD1 (5 bases). CDR3 size: 15 residues. V shed 0 bases and J shed 2 bases, with 11 bases lying between them. Germline assignment: CDR1 SGHDT and CDR2 YYEEEE. The CDR3 protein is CASSLAGRTNYGYTF. The CDR3, as DNA: TGTGCCAGCAGCTTGGCTGGCCGGACAAACTATGGCTACACCTTC.

J is TRBJ2-2 and V is TRBV3-1 (or the pseudogene TRBV3-2); the match to TRBD2 covers 8 bases. This CDR3 has 15 residues. CDR1 is LGHDT, CDR2 YNNKEL, per germline (reference sequence). Trimming cost V 4 bases and J 4 bases; bases outside gene matches: 5. The CDR3 sequence: CASSPKRERTGELFF. The DNA of the CDR3 is TGTGCCAGCAGCCCGAAGCGGGAGCGCACCGGGGAGCTGTTTTTT.

The rearrangement uses TRBV30 and TRBJ1-1; 8 bases align to TRBD1. CDR3 size: 14 residues. Losses at the gene ends were 4 bases for V and 5 bases for J; bases not matched to a gene: 9. The V gene's germline CDR1 is GTSNPN and CDR2 SVGIG (reference sequence). The CDR3 nucleotides are TGTGCCTGGAACCAGGGGGCGCGGGAAACTGAAGCTTTCTTT. It translates to CAWNQGARETEAFF.

This clone has only a few counts. The chain joins TRBV28 to TRBJ1-5, with D perhaps matching TRBD1 (6 bases). Germline values: CDR1 MDHEN, CDR2 SYDVKM. With 6 bases removed from V and 6 bases from J, the gap between germline ends came to 18 bases. The CDR3 covers 15 residues. CDR3 amino acids: CASSPHREAAQPQHF. In nucleotides, the CDR3 is TGTGCCAGCAGCCCGCACAGGGAAGCCGCTCAGCCCCAGCATTTT.

The chain combines TRBV5-1 with TRBJ1-1, with D maybe TRBD1 (6 bases). CDR3 length equals 13 residues. CDR1 and CDR2 (germline): SGHRS, YFSETQ. Trimming shortened V by 3 bases and J by 6 bases, and 12 bases separated the two germline ends. The DNA for the CDR3 is TGCGCCAGCAGCTCACAGGGCTGGGCTGAAGCTTTCTTT. It encodes CASSSQGWAEAFF.

The rearrangement joins TRBV29-1 to TRBJ2-7; 7 bases agree with TRBD1. The germline V gene encodes CDR1 SQVTM and CDR2 ANQGSEA. Trimming took 4 bases from V and 0 from J; bases not matched to a gene: 3. This CDR3 has 13 residues. The CDR3 bases are TGCAGCGTTGTCGACAGGGACTCCTACGAGCAGTACTTC. Residues: CSVVDRDSYEQYF.

In this sample, this clone turned up once. At one end the junction does not follow the germline gene, possibly because of a read error. The chain is built from TRBV7-2 and TRBJ2-3, with 8 positions matching TRBD1. The CDR3 sequence is 14 residues long. Germline lookup yields CDR1 SGHTA and CDR2 FQGNSA. The CDR3 DNA is TGTGCCAGCAGCTTAACCGGGACAGGAATTACCCCGGATTTT. Amino acids: CASSLTGTGITPDF.

About this clone itself: The sample holds other DNA sequences that translate to the same CDR3. The genes are TRBV29-1 and TRBJ1-4, with D maybe TRBD1 (5 bases). V dropped 2 bases and J dropped 8 bases, with 6 bases sitting between them. The CDR3 is 11 amino acids. The germline V gene has CDR1 SQVTM and CDR2 ANQGSEA. The chain's CDR3 is CSVERGEKLFF. In DNA form, the CDR3 reads TGCAGCGTTGAAAGGGGCGAAAAACTGTTTTTT.

The J gene is TRBJ2-3, the V gene TRBV7-2; 12 nucleotides agree with TRBD2. The germline gives CDR1 SGHTA, CDR2 FQGNSA. Trimming at V came to 1 base and at J to 3 bases, leaving 8 bases not matched to a gene. This CDR3 is built from 18 residues. CDR3: CASSLGLTSGSQTDTQYF. Here the CDR3 DNA reads TGTGCCAGCAGCTTAGGCCTGACTAGCGGGAGTCAAACAGATACGCAGTATTTT.

The chain links TRBV5-6 to TRBJ2-7, with D tentatively TRBD1 (6 bases). This CDR3 is 13 amino acids long. Germline V gene data show CDR1 as SGHDT and CDR2 as YYEEEE. V was cut by 4 bases and J by 7 bases, with 15 bases left in between. This chain's CDR3 is CASSGLTGWEQYF. CDR3 nucleotides: TGTGCCAGCAGCGGGTTAACAGGGTGGGAGCAGTACTTC.

This clone was seen a handful of times. V and J are TRBV15 and TRBJ1-3; D might be TRBD1 (5 bases). The germline V gene has CDR1 LNHNV and CDR2 YYDKDF (reference sequence). V dropped 0 bases and J dropped 7 bases, with 16 bases sitting between them. This CDR3 has 16 amino acids. The CDR3 region has the DNA TGTGCCACCAGCAGAGATCTCCAGGGCGTCGGTAACACCATATATTTT. This encodes CATSRDLQGVGNTIYF.

The chain couples TRBV10-3 to TRBJ1-6, with 8 bases matching TRBD1. There are 16 residues in the CDR3. Germline trimming cut 3 bases from V and 7 bases from J; bases unmatched to any gene: 8. CDR1 is ENHRY and CDR2 is SYGVKD in the germline V gene. CDR3 coding DNA: TGTGCCATCAGTGACTCCCCAGGGGGCATCAATTCACCCCTCCACTTT. Protein product: CAISDSPGGINSPLHF.

V is TRBV5-1 and J is TRBJ1-2, with D perhaps matching TRBD1 (6 bases). Germline V lookup: CDR1 SGHRS, CDR2 YFSETQ. With 4 bases removed from V and 8 bases from J, the gap between germline ends came to 12 bases. The CDR3 covers 12 residues. CDR3 loop: CASSLGTNGYTF. The CDR3 DNA follows: TGCGCCAGCAGCCTAGGGACAAACGGCTACACCTTC.

The chain is built from TRBV21-1 and TRBJ2-1; the table's TRBD1 call for D was not verified on the DNA. TRBV21-1 is deemed a pseudogene. The CDR3 sequence is 18 residues long. The CDR3 loop reads CASSTAFPGHSSYNEQFF. CDR3 in DNA: TGTGCCAGCAGCACCGCCTTTCCGGGACATTCCTCTTACAATGAGCAGTTCTTC.

This CDR3 reads CASGGGANYGYTF. The CDR3 coding sequence is TGTGCCAGTGGGGGGGGCGCCAACTATGGCTACACCTTC. The V gene is TRBV19, the J gene TRBJ1-2; possible D gene TRBD1, 6 bases. The CDR3 extends over 13 amino acids. With 8 bases removed from V and 2 bases from J, the gap between germline ends came to 12 bases. The germline gives CDR1 LNHDA, CDR2 SQIVND (reference sequence).

This clone was observed a few times. The J gene is TRBJ2-3, the V gene TRBV19; 8 positions agree with TRBD1. Germline V gives CDR1 LNHDA, CDR2 SQIVND (reference sequence). The CDR3 consists of 12 residues. J lost 10 bases, V lost 3 bases, and 3 bases had no gene match. CDR3 DNA sequence: TGTGCCAGTAGTATGGACAGGGCGGCGCAGTATTTT. It encodes CASSMDRAAQYF.

V and J are TRBV7-9 and TRBJ1-1, with D uncertain. V gave up 5 bases and J gave up 0 bases, with 7 bases separating them. The CDR3 spans 13 residues. The germline V gene has CDR1 SEHNR and CDR2 FQNEAQ (reference sequence). The CDR3 DNA is TGTGCCAGCAGCGCCGAGGTGAACACTGAAGCTTTCTTT. Protein: CASSAEVNTEAFF. Supplemented by reference TRBV7-9 and TRBJ1-1, the full variable domain reads DTGVSQNPRHKITKRGQNVTFRCDPISEHNRLYWYRQTLGQGPEFLTYFQNEAQLEKSRLLSDRFSAERPKGSFSTLEIQRTEQGDSAMYLCASSAEVNTEAFFGQGTRLTVV.

The V and J genes are TRBV3-1 (or the pseudogene TRBV3-2) and TRBJ1-6; TRBD1 aligns across 8 bases. J lost 7 bases, V lost 1 base, and 6 bases had no gene match. This CDR3 has 16 amino acids. Germline lookup yields CDR1 LGHDT and CDR2 YNNKEL (reference sequence). Here the CDR3 reads CASSQGQGRENSPLHF. CDR3 in DNA: TGTGCCAGCAGCCAAGGACAGGGGAGGGAGAATTCACCCCTCCACTTT.